These 8 T cell receptor beta chains were sequenced from one sample in a study of cytomegalovirus exposure and HLA in healthy donors (dated by TCRdb to the late 2010s). The library was generated by the immunoSEQ multiplex PCR assay. A mixture of 60 forward primers for TCR Vbeta segments and 13 reverse primers for TCR Jbeta segments was used in the multiplex PCR. As stored in TCRdb, this immuneACCESS dataset retains in-frame rearrangements with V and J assigned. A fraction of the clones does not appear; measured against another copy, unresolved V genes explain less than half of the discrepancy, and the remainder lacks a known reason. For this sample there are around 200,000 clones; about 80% appear just once. The biggest ten clones account for under 2.5% of the sample. Sequenced: PBMCs. The receptor set was obtained from a woman aged 30 to 39 in good health and CMV-seropositive.

The chain carries TRBV27 and TRBJ2-1; 9 nucleotides agree with TRBD2. Unmatched junction bases numbered 4, after V lost 4 bases and J lost 6 bases. Per the germline V gene, CDR1 is MNHEY and CDR2 is SMNVEV (reference sequence). This CDR3 is 14 amino acids long. The CDR3 loop is CASSYASGANEQFF. CDR3 sequence (DNA): TGTGCCAGCAGTTATGCTAGCGGGGCCAATGAGCAGTTCTTC.

The chain links TRBV9 to TRBJ2-7, with 10 bases that match TRBD2. Germline-derived CDR1 and CDR2 are SGDLS and YYNGEE. V lost 0 bases and J lost 2; bases outside the gene matches: 8. CDR3 size: 17 residues. This CDR3 reads CASSVDQEGLATYEQYF. The CDR3 coding sequence is TGTGCCAGCAGCGTAGATCAGGAGGGACTAGCGACCTACGAGCAGTACTTC.

This clone was counted a few times. CDR3: CASSDRSLGASDTQYF. DNA of the CDR3: TGTGCCAGCAGTGACCGGTCGTTGGGGGCCTCAGATACGCAGTATTTT. The V gene is TRBV6-4, the J gene TRBJ2-3; weak D call: TRBD1 (6 bases). The CDR3 runs 16 residues. V shed 2 bases and J shed 4 bases, with 16 bases lying between them. Looked up from germline, CDR1 is MRHNA and CDR2 is SNTAGT.

The chain has TRBV6-1 and TRBJ2-7; 9 bases fit TRBD2. Losses at the gene ends were 3 bases for V and 7 bases for J; bases not matched to a gene: 10. Germline CDR1 reads MNHNS; CDR2 reads SASEGT. The CDR3 has 15 amino acids. The CDR3 region is CASSEGLAGIDEQYF. Written as DNA, the CDR3 is TGTGCCAGCAGTGAGGGTCTAGCGGGGATTGATGAGCAGTACTTC.

The chain has TRBV4-3 and TRBJ2-3; TRBD2 matches 9 bases. Per germline, CDR1 LGHNA and CDR2 YSLEER. This CDR3 comprises 15 residues. The J segment lost 4 bases and the V segment lost 1 base, leaving 3 bases of the junction unmatched. CDR3 bases: TGCGCCAGCAGCCAAGTGAGCGGGGGGCCAGATACGCAGTATTTT. The encoded protein is CASSQVSGGPDTQYF.

The V call is TRBV27, the J call TRBJ1-1, with D uncertain. Germline-derived CDR1 and CDR2 are MNHEY and SMNVEV (reference sequence). The CDR3 has 14 residues. V lost 6 bases to trimming and J lost 2 bases, with 13 bases between them. The CDR3 region has the DNA TGTGCCAGCAGGTGGACGGGATTTAACACTGAAGCTTTCTTT. Amino acid sequence: CASRWTGFNTEAFF.

V is TRBV5-1 and J is TRBJ2-2; TRBD2 might be the D (6 bases). Germline V gives CDR1 SGHRS, CDR2 YFSETQ. CDR3 size: 16 residues. Between the trimmed V and J ends, which lost 0 bases and 2 bases, there was a span of 11 bases. CDR3 coding DNA: TGCGCCAGCAGCTTGGCTTTAGGACTAAACACCGGGGAGCTGTTTTTT. Translated: CASSLALGLNTGELFF.

The chain recombines TRBV30 with TRBJ2-3; TRBD2 is a possible D gene (5 bases). Trimming took 1 base from V and 2 from J, leaving 10 bases between them. This CDR3 is built from 14 residues. CDR1 and CDR2 from the germline V gene are GTSNPN and SVGIG (reference sequence). In nucleotides, the CDR3 is TGTGCCTGGAGTGATGGGAGATTCACAGATACGCAGTATTTT. Translated: CAWSDGRFTDTQYF. The complete variable domain, with remaining parts taken from reference TRBV30 and TRBJ2-3, reads SQTIHQWPATLVQPVGSPLSLECTVEGTSNPNLYWYRQAAGRGLQLLFYSVGIGQISSEVPQNLSASRPQDRQFILSSKKLLLSDSGFYLCAWSDGRFTDTQYFGPGTRLTVL.